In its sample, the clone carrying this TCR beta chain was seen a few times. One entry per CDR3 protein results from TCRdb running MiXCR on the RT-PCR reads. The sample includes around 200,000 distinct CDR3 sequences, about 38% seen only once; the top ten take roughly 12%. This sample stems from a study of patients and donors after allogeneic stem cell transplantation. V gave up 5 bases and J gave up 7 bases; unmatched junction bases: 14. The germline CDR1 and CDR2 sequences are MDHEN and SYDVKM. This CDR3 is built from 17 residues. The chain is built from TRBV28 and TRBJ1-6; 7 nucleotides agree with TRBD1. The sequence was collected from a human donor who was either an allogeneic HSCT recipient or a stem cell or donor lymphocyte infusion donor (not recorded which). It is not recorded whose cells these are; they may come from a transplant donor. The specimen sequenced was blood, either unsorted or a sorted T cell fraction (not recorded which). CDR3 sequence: CASSKDRTPLRNSPLHF. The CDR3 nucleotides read TGTGCCAGCAGTAAGGACAGGACTCCCCTAAGGAATTCACCCCTCCACTTT.